This entry lists 19 T cell receptor beta chains sequenced from one sample in a study of human T cells and chemical hapten exposure. As for time point: patch test 2, 6 weeks after DPC sensitization. Stated treatment: therapeutic diphenylcyclopropenone sensitization with weekly scalp DPC. TCRdb re-called the RACE reads with MiXCR, one entry per CDR3 protein. The sample shows tens of thousands of distinct CDR3 sequences, over 9% of them seen only once. The sequencing used whole blood, collected in connection with sensitization to the hapten diphenylcyclopropenone (DPC). All receptors come from a woman in her forties or fifties with alopecia areata. Some clones in this sample may be carry-over from other donors' samples.

This clonotype was observed a few times. The chain has TRBV18 and TRBJ2-1, with D possibly matching TRBD1 (5 bases). This CDR3 spans 16 amino acids. Trimming shortened V by 3 bases and J by 6 bases, and 18 bases separated the two germline ends. The germline gives CDR1 KGHSH, CDR2 LQKENI. The CDR3 region has the DNA TGTGCCAGCTCACCGGGTTTTAAAGTTAGGGGCAATGAGCAGTTCTTC. Translated: CASSPGFKVRGNEQFF.

This clonotype was detected ten times or more. The V gene is TRBV18, the J gene TRBJ2-7; D remains unclear. The V gene lost 3 bases and the J gene lost 0 bases, with 15 bases spanning the gap. This CDR3 contains 16 residues. The germline CDR1 and CDR2 sequences are KGHSH and LQKENI. The chain's CDR3 is CASSPGSGLSSYEQYF. The CDR3 DNA is TGTGCCAGCTCACCGGGATCTGGCCTTAGCTCCTACGAGCAGTACTTC. Together with reference TRBV18 and TRBJ2-7, the CDR3 gives the full variable domain: NAGVMQNPRHLVRRRGQEARLRCSPMKGHSHVYWYRQLPEEGLKFMVYLQKENIIDESGMPKERFSAEFPKEGPSILRIQQVVRGDSAAYFCASSPGSGLSSYEQYFGPGTRLTVT.

The table lists this clonotype with many counts. The chain is built from TRBV2 and TRBJ2-1; D might be TRBD1 (6 bases). CDR1 is SNHLY and CDR2 is FYNNEI in the germline V gene. V lost 10 bases, J lost 4 bases, and 17 bases lay in between. The CDR3 runs to 14 residues. The CDR3 protein is CATQAGTWYNEQFF. The CDR3 DNA sequence: TGTGCCACCCAAGCAGGGACATGGTACAATGAGCAGTTCTTC.

This clonotype was seen at least ten times. The rearrangement joins TRBV19 to TRBJ2-5, with D maybe TRBD2 (6 bases). Germline CDR1 LNHDA, CDR2 SQIVND (reference sequence). CDR3 length equals 15 residues. Trimming pared 4 bases from V and 5 bases from J, leaving 17 bases between. The CDR3 DNA is TGTGCCAGTAGTACAAGGGGAGGTGTAGGGGAGACCCAGTACTTC. It yields the protein CASSTRGGVGETQYF.

The sample holds a few counts of this clonotype. This chain links TRBV20-1 with TRBJ2-7; D perhaps matches TRBD1 (5 bases). The germline CDR1 and CDR2 sequences are DFQATT and SNEGSKA (reference sequence). CDR3 length equals 14 residues. V was trimmed by 3 bases and J by 3 bases, leaving 15 bases between them. The CDR3 bases are TGCAGTGCTAGCCCTATTATAGGGGACTACGAGCAGTACTTC. Protein product: CSASPIIGDYEQYF.

The chain couples TRBV3-1 to TRBJ1-6; 9 bases are shared with TRBD1. This CDR3 contains 16 residues. Unmatched junction bases numbered 4, after V lost 0 bases and J lost 7 bases. CDR1 is LGHDT and CDR2 is YNNKEL in the germline V gene (reference sequence). CDR3 nucleotide sequence: TGTGCCAGCAGCCAAGAACGGGGGACAGGGAATTCACCCCTCCACTTT. It translates to CASSQERGTGNSPLHF.

This clonotype was seen repeatedly, ten times or more. The chain links TRBV12-3 or TRBV12-4 to TRBJ2-1; 7 nucleotides line up with TRBD1. The length of the CDR3 is 12 residues. The V and J ends lost 3 bases and 9 bases, in that order; junction bases with no gene match: 2. The CDR3 spells CASSFRGFEQFF. The CDR3 DNA reads as TGTGCCAGCAGTTTCAGGGGGTTTGAGCAGTTCTTC.

This clonotype was seen a few times. The chain uses TRBV7-9 and TRBJ2-7; 9 bases fit TRBD2. CDR1 SEHNR and CDR2 FQNEAQ come from the germline V gene (reference sequence). Trimming cost V 5 bases and J 0 bases; bases outside gene matches: 5. CDR3 size: 15 residues. The CDR3 nucleotides read TGTGCCAGCAGCCTTGGACTAGCGCGCTCCTACGAGCAGTACTTC. It is translated as CASSLGLARSYEQYF.

V usage is TRBV5-1 and J usage is TRBJ2-1, with TRBD2 identical over 7 bases. CDR3 length: 13 residues. J lost 8 bases, V lost 3 bases, and 5 bases had no gene match. Germline V lookup: CDR1 SGHRS, CDR2 YFSETQ. The CDR3 is CASSSGLSYEQFF. The CDR3 DNA is TGCGCCAGCAGCTCGGGACTAAGCTATGAGCAGTTCTTC.

In its sample, this clonotype was seen a few times. The rearrangement joins TRBV19 to TRBJ2-1; D uncertain. The CDR3 has 15 amino acids. Germline V gene lookup returns CDR1 LNHDA and CDR2 SQIVND (reference sequence). V was pared by 1 base and J by 5 bases, with 12 bases between. Here the CDR3 reads CASSIGVGRHNEQFF. CDR3 bases: TGTGCCAGTAGTATAGGGGTCGGTCGACACAATGAGCAGTTCTTC.

V usage is TRBV5-1 and J usage is TRBJ2-7, with D perhaps TRBD2 (6 bases). The CDR3 contains 15 residues. The V end lost 4 bases, the J end lost 2 bases, and 16 bases lay between the germline ends. CDR1 and CDR2 from the germline V gene are SGHRS and YFSETQ. CDR3: CASSRNGGPTYEQYF. The CDR3 nucleotides are TGCGCCAGCAGCCGAAATGGAGGGCCCACCTACGAGCAGTACTTC. Full variable domain (missing parts from reference TRBV5-1 and TRBJ2-7): KAGVTQTPRYLIKTRGQQVTLSCSPISGHRSVSWYQQTPGQGLQFLFEYFSETQRNKGNFPGRFSGRQFSNSRSEMNVSTLELGDSALYLCASSRNGGPTYEQYFGPGTRLTVT.

The table lists this clonotype with many counts. The chain links TRBV11-2 to TRBJ2-3; D is unresolved. This CDR3 contains 15 residues. Germline-derived CDR1 and CDR2 are SGHAT and FQNNGV. V lost 5 bases to trimming and J lost 2 bases, with 14 bases between them. The CDR3 region is CASSLLLPTTDTQYF. The CDR3 coding sequence is TGTGCCAGCAGCCTCCTTCTACCAACCACAGATACGCAGTATTTT.

The V and J genes are TRBV2 and TRBJ1-5, with D maybe TRBD1 (5 bases). This CDR3 contains 13 residues. The V and J ends lost 6 bases and 5 bases respectively, with 11 bases between them. CDR1 and CDR2 (germline): SNHLY, FYNNEI. The CDR3 sequence is CASRRGNDQPQHF. CDR3 DNA: TGTGCCAGCAGGAGGGGTAACGATCAGCCCCAGCATTTT.

The sample holds many counts of this clonotype. The chain combines TRBV9 with TRBJ1-1, with a possible D match to TRBD1 (5 bases). CDR1 and CDR2 from the germline V gene are SGDLS and YYNGEE. V lost 6 bases and J 0 bases, leaving 15 bases between the germline ends. The CDR3 is 15 residues long. As DNA, the CDR3 is TGTGCCAGCAACAACAGGCCAGCCATGAACACTGAAGCTTTCTTT. It yields the protein CASNNRPAMNTEAFF.

In this sample, this clonotype turned up many times. The J gene is TRBJ2-3, the V gene TRBV11-2; 12 nucleotides align to TRBD2. Trimming took 1 base from V and 14 from J; bases not matched to a gene: 10. The CDR3 is 15 amino acids. Germline V gene lookup returns CDR1 SGHAT and CDR2 FQNNGV. The CDR3 here is CASSLGQTSGSRRYF. In DNA form, the CDR3 reads TGTGCCAGCAGCTTAGGACAGACTAGCGGGAGCCGGCGGTATTTT.

The V call is TRBV29-1, the J call TRBJ1-1, with a weak D call TRBD1 (5 bases). From germline, CDR1 is SQVTM and CDR2 ANQGSEA. The CDR3 runs to 13 residues. V lost 7 bases and J 4 bases, leaving 16 bases between the germline ends. The CDR3 nucleotides are TGCAGCGCTGTCCCCTCGGGGGGCACTGAAGCTTTCTTT. Encoded protein: CSAVPSGGTEAFF.

This clonotype was seen many times. The rearrangement joins TRBV6-2 or TRBV6-3 to TRBJ2-7, with D possibly TRBD2 on 6 matching bases. This CDR3 comprises 15 residues. Germline V gene lookup returns CDR1 MNHEY and CDR2 SVGEGT. Trimming took 9 bases from V and 5 from J, leaving 23 bases between them. CDR3 in amino acids: CASSNSPTSSHEQYF. The CDR3 DNA reads as TGTGCCAGTAGTAATAGTCCGACTAGTTCCCACGAGCAGTACTTC.

This clonotype showed up many times. DNA of the CDR3: TGTGCCAGCAGCCTCGTCGGTAGCGGGAGCTCCTACAATGAGCAGTTCTTC. Residues: CASSLVGSGSSYNEQFF. V usage is TRBV7-9 and J usage is TRBJ2-1; 9 nucleotides align to TRBD2. J gave up 0 bases and V 5 bases, and 8 bases lay outside the gene matches. Germline V gives CDR1 SEHNR, CDR2 FQNEAQ (reference sequence). The CDR3 is 17 residues long.

Here the CDR3 reads CASSFAAPPQNEQFF. As DNA, the CDR3 is TGTGCCAGCAGCTTCGCCGCTCCCCCCCAAAATGAGCAGTTCTTC. This chain uses TRBV5-5 with TRBJ2-1; D gene ambiguous. The CDR3 is 15 residues long. Deletions cut 2 bases from V and 7 bases from J, with 16 bases between. From germline, CDR1 is SGHKS and CDR2 YYEKEE (reference sequence). Looking up the rest from reference TRBV5-5 and TRBJ2-1 gives the full variable domain: DAGVTQSPTHLIKTRGQQVTLRCSPISGHKSVSWYQQVLGQGPQFIFQYYEKEERGRGNFPDRFSARQFPNYSSELNVNALLLGDSALYLCASSFAAPPQNEQFFGPGTRLTVL.